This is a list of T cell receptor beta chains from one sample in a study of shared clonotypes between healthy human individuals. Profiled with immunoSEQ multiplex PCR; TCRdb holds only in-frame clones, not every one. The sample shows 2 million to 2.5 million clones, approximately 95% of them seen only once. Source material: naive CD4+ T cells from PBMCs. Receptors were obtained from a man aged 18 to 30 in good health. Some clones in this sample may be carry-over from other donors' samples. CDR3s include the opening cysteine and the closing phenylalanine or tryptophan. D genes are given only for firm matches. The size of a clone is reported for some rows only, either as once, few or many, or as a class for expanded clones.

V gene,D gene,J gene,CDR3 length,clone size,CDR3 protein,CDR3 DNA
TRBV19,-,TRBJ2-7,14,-,CASTPTGMVHEQYF,TGTGCCAGTACCCCGACTGGTATGGTGCACGAGCAGTACTTC
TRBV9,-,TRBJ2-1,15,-,CASSAGVRSYNEQFF,TGTGCCAGCAGCGCAGGGGTACGTTCCTACAATGAGCAGTTCTTC
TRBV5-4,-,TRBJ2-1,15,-,CASSGEASVYNEQFF,TGTGCCAGCAGCGGGGAGGCTAGCGTTTACAATGAGCAGTTCTTC
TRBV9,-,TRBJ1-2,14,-,CASSGGGGRYGYTF,TGTGCCAGCAGCGGTGGTGGGGGGAGGTATGGCTACACCTTC
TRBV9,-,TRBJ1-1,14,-,CASSVTDRSTEAFF,TGTGCCAGCAGCGTAACGGATAGAAGCACTGAAGCTTTCTTT
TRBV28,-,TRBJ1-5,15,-,CASIPPPVGNQPQHF,TGTGCCAGCATCCCCCCCCCGGTAGGAAATCAGCCCCAGCATTTT
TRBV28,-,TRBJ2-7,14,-,CASSQPTGRNEQYF,TGTGCCAGCAGCCAACCTACAGGGAGGAACGAGCAGTACTTC
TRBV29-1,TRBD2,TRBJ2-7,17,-,CSVVGYSGRAHGYEQYF,TGCAGCGTTGTTGGGTATAGCGGGAGGGCCCATGGCTACGAGCAGTACTTC
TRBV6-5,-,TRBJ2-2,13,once,CASSGPGSGELFF,TGTGCCAGCAGCGGCCCCGGGAGCGGGGAGCTGTTTTTT
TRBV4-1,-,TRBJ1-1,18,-,CASSSGDLRGNLIHLAFF,TGCGCCAGCAGCTCAGGGGATTTAAGGGGGAATTTGATTCATCTAGCTTTCTTT
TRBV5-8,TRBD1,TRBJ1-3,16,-,CASSPTGTATGNTIYF,TGTGCCAGCAGCCCGACCGGGACAGCAACTGGAAACACCATATATTTT
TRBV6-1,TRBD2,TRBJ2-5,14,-,CASSTRGLAGGTYF,TGTGCCAGCAGTACAAGGGGACTAGCGGGGGGTACGTACTTC